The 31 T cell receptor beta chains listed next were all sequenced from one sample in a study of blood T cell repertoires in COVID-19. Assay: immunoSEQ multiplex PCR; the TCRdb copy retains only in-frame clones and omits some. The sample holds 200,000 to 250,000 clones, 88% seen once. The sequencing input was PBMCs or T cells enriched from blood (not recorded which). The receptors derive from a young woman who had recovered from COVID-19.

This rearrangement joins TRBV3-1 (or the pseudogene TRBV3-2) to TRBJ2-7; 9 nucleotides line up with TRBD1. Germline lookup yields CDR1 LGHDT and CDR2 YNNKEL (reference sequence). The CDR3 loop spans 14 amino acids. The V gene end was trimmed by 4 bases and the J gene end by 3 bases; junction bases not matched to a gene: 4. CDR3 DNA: TGTGCCAGCAGCCCGGGACAGGGAGACTACGAGCAGTACTTC. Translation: CASSPGQGDYEQYF.

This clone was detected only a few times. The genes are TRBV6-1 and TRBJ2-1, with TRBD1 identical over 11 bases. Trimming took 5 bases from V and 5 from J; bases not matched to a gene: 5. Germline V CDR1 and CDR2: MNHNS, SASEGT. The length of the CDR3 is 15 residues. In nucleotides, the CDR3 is TGTGCCAGCAGTTCCGGGACAGGGGGTGACAATGAGCAGTTCTTC. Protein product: CASSSGTGGDNEQFF.

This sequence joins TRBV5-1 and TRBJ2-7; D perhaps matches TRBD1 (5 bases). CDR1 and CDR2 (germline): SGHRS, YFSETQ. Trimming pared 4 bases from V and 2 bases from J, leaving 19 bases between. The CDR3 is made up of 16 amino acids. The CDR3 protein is CASSPAAGLSPYEQYF. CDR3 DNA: TGCGCCAGCAGCCCCGCGGCAGGGTTGAGTCCCTACGAGCAGTACTTC.

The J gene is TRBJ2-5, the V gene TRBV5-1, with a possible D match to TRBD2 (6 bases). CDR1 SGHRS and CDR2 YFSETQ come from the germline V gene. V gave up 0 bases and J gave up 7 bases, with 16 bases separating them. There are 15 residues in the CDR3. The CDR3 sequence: CASSLVGPVGGTQYF. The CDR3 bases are TGCGCCAGCAGCTTGGTAGGCCCGGTGGGGGGGACCCAGTACTTC. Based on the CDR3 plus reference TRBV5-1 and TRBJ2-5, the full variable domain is KAGVTQTPRYLIKTRGQQVTLSCSPISGHRSVSWYQQTPGQGLQFLFEYFSETQRNKGNFPGRFSGRQFSNSRSEMNVSTLELGDSALYLCASSLVGPVGGTQYFGPGTRLLVL.

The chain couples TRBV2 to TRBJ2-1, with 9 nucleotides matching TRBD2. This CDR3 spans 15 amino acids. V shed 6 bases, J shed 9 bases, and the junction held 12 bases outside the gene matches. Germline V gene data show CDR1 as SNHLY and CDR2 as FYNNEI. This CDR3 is CASSRGRGGFGEQFF. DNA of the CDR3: TGTGCCAGCAGCCGCGGGAGGGGCGGATTCGGTGAGCAGTTCTTC.

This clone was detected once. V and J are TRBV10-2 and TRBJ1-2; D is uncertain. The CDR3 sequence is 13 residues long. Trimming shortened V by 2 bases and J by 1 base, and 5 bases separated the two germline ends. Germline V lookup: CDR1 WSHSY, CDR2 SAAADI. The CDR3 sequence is CASSESGNYGYTF. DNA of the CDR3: TGCGCCAGCAGTGAGAGCGGTAACTATGGCTACACCTTC.

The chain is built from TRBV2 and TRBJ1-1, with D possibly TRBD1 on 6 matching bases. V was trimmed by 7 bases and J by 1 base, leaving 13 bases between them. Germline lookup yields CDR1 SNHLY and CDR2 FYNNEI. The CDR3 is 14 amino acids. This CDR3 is CASTTRTANTEAFF. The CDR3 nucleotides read TGTGCCAGCACCACCAGGACAGCGAACACTGAAGCTTTCTTT.

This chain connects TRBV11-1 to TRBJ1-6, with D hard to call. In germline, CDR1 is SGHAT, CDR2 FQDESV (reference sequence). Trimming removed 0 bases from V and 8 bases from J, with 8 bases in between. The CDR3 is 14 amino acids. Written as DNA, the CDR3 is TGTGCCAGCAGCTTAGCCAGACTTGATTCACCCCTCCACTTT. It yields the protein CASSLARLDSPLHF.

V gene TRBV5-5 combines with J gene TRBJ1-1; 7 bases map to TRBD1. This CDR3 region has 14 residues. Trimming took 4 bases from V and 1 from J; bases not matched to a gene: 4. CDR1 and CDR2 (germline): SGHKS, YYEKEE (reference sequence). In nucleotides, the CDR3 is TGTGCCAGCAGCATTTACAGGGGGAACACTGAAGCTTTCTTT. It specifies CASSIYRGNTEAFF. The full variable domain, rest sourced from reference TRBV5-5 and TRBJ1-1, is DAGVTQSPTHLIKTRGQQVTLRCSPISGHKSVSWYQQVLGQGPQFIFQYYEKEERGRGNFPDRFSARQFPNYSSELNVNALLLGDSALYLCASSIYRGNTEAFFGQGTRLTVV.

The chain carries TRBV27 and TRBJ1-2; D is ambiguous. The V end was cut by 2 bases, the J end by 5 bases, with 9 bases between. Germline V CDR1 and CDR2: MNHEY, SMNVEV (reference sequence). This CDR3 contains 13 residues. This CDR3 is CASSLLLRYGYTF. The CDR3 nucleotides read TGTGCCAGCAGTTTACTACTGAGATATGGCTACACCTTC.

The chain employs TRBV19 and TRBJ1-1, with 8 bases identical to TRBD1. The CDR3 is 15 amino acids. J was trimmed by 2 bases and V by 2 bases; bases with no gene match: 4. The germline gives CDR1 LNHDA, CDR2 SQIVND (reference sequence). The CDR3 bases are TGTGCCAGTAGTATACCCGGGACAGGCAACACTGAAGCTTTCTTT. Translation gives CASSIPGTGNTEAFF.

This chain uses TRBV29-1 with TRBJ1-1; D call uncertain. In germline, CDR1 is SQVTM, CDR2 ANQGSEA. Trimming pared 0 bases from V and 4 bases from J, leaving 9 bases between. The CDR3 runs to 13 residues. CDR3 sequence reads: CSVEDLRSTEAFF. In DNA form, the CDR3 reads TGCAGCGTTGAAGACCTAAGGAGCACTGAAGCTTTCTTT.

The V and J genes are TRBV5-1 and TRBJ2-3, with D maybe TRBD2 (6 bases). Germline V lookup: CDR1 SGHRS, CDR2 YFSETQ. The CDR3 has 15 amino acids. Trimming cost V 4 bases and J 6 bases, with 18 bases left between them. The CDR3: CASSPVFNRGDTQYF. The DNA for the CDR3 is TGCGCCAGCAGCCCAGTCTTTAATCGGGGGGATACGCAGTATTTT.

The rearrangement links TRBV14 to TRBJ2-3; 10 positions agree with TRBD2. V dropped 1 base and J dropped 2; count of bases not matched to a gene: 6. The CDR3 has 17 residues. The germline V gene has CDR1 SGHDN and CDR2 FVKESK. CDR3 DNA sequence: TGTGCCAGCAGCCAAGCGGAGCGGGGGGGACTCACAGATACGCAGTATTTT. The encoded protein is CASSQAERGGLTDTQYF.

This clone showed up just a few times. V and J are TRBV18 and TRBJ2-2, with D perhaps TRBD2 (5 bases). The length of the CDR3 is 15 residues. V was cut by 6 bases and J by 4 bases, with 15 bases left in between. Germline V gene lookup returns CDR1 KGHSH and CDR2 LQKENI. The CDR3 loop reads CASSLGEGATGELFF. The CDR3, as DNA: TGTGCCAGCTCCCTCGGAGAGGGTGCCACCGGGGAGCTGTTTTTT.

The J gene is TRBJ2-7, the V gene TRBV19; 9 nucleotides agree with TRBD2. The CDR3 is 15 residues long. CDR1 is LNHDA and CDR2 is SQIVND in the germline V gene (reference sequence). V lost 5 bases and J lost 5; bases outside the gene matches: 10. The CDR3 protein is CASSWGLAVSHEQYF. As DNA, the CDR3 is TGTGCCAGTAGTTGGGGACTAGCTGTTTCCCACGAGCAGTACTTC.

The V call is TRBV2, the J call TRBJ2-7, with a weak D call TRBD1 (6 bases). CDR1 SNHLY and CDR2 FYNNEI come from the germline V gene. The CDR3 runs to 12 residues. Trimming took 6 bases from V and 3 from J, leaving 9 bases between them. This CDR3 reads CASSGQNYEQYF. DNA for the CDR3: TGTGCCAGCAGCGGACAGAACTACGAGCAGTACTTC.

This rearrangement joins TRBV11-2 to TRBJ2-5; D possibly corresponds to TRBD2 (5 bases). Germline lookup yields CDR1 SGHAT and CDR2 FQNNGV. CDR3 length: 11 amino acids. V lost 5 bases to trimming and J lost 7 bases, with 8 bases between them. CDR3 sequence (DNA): TGTGCCAGCAGCCTCGCGGGGACCCAGTACTTC. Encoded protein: CASSLAGTQYF.

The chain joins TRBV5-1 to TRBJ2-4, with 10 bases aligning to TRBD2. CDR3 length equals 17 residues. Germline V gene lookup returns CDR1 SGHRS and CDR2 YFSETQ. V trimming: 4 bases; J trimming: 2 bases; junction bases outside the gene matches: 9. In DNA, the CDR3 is TGCGCCAGCAGCCTGATAAGCGGGGGGGCTACCAAAAACATTCAGTACTTC. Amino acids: CASSLISGGATKNIQYF.

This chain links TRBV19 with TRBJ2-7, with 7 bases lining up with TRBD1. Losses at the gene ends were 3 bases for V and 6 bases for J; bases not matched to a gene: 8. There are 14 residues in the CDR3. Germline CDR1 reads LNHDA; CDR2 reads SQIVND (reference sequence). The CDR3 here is CASSMAGTAREQYF. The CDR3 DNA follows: TGTGCCAGTAGTATGGCCGGGACAGCGCGCGAGCAGTACTTC.

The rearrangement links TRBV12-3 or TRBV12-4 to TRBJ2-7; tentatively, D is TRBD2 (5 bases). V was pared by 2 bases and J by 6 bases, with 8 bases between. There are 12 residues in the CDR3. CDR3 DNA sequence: TGTGCCAGCAGTTTATACGAGGGCGAGCAGTACTTC. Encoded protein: CASSLYEGEQYF.

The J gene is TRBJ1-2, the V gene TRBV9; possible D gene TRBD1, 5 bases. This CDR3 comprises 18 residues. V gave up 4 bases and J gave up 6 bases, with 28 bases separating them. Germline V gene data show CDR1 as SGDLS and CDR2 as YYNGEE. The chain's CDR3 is CASSPFSPGTGGRDGYTF. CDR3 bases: TGTGCCAGCAGCCCTTTTTCCCCCGGGACCGGAGGGAGGGATGGCTACACCTTC.

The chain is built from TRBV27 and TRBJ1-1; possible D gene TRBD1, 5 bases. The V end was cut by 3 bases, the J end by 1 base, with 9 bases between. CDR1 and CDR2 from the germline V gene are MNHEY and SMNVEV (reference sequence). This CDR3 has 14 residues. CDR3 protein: CASSFSRGNTEAFF. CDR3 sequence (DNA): TGTGCCAGCAGTTTCTCAAGGGGGAACACTGAAGCTTTCTTT.

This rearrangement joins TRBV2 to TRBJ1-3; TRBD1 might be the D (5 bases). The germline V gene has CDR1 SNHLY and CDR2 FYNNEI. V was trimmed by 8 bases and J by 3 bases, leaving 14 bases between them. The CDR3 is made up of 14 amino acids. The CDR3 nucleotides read TGTGCCAGCGAGGAGGGGATACGTGGAAACACCATATATTTT. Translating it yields CASEEGIRGNTIYF.

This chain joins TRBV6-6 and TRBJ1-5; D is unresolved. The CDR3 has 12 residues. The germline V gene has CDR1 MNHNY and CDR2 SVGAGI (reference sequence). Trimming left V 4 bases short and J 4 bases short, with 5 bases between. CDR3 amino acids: CASSFPNQPQHF. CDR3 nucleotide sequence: TGTGCCAGCAGTTTCCCAAATCAGCCCCAGCATTTT.

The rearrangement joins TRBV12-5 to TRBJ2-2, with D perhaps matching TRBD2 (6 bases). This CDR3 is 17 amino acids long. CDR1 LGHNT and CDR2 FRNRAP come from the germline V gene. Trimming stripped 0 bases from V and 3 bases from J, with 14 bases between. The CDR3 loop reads CASGLVLVGTYTGELFF. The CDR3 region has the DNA TGTGCTAGTGGTTTGGTATTGGTAGGGACTTACACCGGGGAGCTGTTTTTT.

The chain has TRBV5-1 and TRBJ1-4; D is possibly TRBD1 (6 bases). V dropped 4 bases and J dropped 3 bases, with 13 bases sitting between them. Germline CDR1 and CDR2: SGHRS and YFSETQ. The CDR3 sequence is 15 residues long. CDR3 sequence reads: CASSADRRSNEKLFF. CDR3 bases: TGCGCCAGCAGCGCTGACAGGCGGTCTAATGAAAAACTGTTTTTT.

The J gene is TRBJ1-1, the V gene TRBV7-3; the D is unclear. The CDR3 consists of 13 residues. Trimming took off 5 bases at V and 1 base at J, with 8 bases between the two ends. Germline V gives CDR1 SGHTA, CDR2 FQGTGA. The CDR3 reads CASSTGRNTEAFF. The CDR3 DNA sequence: TGTGCCAGCAGCACCGGGAGGAACACTGAAGCTTTCTTT.

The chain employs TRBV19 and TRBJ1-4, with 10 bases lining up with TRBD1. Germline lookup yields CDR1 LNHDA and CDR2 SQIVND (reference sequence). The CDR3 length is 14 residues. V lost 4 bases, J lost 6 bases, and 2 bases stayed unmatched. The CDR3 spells CASSRQGAYEKLFF. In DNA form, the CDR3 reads TGTGCCAGTAGTAGACAGGGGGCCTATGAAAAACTGTTTTTT.

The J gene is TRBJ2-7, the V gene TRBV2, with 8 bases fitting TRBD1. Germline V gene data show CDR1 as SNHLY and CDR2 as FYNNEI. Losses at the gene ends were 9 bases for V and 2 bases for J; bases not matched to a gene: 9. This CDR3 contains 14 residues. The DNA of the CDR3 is TGTGCCAGTACCCTGCAGGGGGCGGCCTACGAGCAGTACTTC. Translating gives CASTLQGAAYEQYF. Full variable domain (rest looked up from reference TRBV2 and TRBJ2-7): EPEVTQTPSHQVTQMGQEVILRCVPISNHLYFYWYRQILGQKVEFLVSFYNNEISEKSEIFDDQFSVERPDGSNFTLKIRSTKLEDSAMYFCASTLQGAAYEQYFGPGTRLTVT.

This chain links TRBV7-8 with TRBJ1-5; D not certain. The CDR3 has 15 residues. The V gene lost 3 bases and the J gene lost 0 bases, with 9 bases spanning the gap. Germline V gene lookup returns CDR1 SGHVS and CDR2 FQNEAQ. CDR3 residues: CASSFSTPSNQPQHF. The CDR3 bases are TGTGCCAGCAGCTTCTCCACTCCTAGCAATCAGCCCCAGCATTTT.